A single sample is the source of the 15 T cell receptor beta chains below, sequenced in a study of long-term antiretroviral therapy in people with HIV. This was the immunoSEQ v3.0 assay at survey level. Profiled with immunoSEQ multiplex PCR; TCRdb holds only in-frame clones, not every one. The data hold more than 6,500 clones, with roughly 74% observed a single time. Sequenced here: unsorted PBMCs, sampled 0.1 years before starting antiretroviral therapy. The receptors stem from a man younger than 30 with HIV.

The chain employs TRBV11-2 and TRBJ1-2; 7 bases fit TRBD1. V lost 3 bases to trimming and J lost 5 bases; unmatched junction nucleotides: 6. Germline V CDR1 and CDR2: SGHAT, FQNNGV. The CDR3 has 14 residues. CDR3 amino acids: CASSFTQGTYGYTF. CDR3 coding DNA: TGTGCCAGCAGCTTCACACAGGGGACGTATGGCTACACCTTC.

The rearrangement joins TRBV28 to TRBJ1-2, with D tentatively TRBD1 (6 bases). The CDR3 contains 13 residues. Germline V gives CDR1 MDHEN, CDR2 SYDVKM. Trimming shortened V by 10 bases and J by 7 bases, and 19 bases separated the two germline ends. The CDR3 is CATKYREDPGYTF. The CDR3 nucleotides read TGTGCCACAAAATACAGGGAGGATCCTGGCTACACCTTC.

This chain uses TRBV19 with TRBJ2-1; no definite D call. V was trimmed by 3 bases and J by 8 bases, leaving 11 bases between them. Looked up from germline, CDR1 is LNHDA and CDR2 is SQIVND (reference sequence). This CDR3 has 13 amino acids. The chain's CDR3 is CASSMVPGHEQFF. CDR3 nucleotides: TGTGCCAGTAGTATGGTCCCGGGCCATGAGCAGTTCTTC.

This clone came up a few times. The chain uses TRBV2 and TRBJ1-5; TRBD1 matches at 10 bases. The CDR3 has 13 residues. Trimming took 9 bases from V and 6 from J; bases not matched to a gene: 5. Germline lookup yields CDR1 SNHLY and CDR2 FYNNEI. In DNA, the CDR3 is TGTGCCAGTAAAGACAGGGGGCTTCAGCCCCAGCATTTT. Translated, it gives CASKDRGLQPQHF.

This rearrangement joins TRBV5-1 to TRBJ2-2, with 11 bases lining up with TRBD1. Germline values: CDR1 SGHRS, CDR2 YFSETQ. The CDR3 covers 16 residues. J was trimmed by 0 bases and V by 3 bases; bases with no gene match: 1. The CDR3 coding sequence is TGCGCCAGCAGCTCGGGACAGGGGGCGAACACCGGGGAGCTGTTTTTT. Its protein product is CASSSGQGANTGELFF.

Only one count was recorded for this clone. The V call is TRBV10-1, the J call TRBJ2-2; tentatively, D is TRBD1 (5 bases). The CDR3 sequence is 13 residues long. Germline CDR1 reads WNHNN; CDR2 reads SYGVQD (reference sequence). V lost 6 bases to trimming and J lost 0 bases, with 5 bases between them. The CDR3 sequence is CASRDTNTGELFF. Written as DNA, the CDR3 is TGCGCCAGCAGGGACACGAACACCGGGGAGCTGTTTTTT.

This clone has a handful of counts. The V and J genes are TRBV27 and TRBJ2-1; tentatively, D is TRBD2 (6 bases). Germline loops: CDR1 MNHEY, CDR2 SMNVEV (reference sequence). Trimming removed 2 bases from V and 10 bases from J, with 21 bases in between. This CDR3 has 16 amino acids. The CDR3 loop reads CASSLGSGGTPNEQFF. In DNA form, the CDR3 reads TGTGCCAGCAGTTTAGGTTCCGGGGGTACCCCAAACGAGCAGTTCTTC.

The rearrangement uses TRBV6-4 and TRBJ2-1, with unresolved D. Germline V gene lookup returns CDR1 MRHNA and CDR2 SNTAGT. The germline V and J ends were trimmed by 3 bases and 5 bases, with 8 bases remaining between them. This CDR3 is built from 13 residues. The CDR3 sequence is CASSEAENNEQFF. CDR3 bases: TGTGCCAGCAGTGAAGCAGAGAACAATGAGCAGTTCTTC.

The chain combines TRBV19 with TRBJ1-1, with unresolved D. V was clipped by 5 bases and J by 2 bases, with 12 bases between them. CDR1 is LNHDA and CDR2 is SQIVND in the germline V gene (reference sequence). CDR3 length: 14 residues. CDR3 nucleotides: TGTGCCAGTAGTCTGCTTACCCCTAACACTGAAGCTTTCTTT. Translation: CASSLLTPNTEAFF.

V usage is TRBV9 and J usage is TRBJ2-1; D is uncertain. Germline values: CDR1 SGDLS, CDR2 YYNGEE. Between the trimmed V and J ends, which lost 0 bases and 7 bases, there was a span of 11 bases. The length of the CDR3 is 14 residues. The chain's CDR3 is CASSVGGSGNEQFF. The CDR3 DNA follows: TGTGCCAGCAGCGTAGGGGGATCGGGTAATGAGCAGTTCTTC.

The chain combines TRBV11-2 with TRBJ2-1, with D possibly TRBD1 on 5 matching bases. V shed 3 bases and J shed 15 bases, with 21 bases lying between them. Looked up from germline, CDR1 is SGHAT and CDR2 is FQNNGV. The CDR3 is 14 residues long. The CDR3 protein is CASSFEGKGLIGFF. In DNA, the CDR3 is TGTGCCAGCAGCTTTGAAGGGAAGGGGCTGATAGGGTTCTTC.

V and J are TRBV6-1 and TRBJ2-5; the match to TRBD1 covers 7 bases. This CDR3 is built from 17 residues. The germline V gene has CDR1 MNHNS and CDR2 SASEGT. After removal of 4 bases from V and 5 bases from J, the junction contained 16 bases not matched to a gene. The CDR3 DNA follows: TGTGCCAGCAGTGGAGAATCACAGGGGTGGGCCAGGGAGACCCAGTACTTC. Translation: CASSGESQGWARETQYF.

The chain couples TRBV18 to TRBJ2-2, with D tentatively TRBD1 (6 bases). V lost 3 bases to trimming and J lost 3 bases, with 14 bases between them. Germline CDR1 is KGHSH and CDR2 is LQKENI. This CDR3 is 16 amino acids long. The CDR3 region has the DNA TGTGCCAGCTCACCCTCCTTGGGGGCCGACACCGGGGAGCTGTTTTTT. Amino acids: CASSPSLGADTGELFF.

CDR3 nucleotide sequence: TGTGCCAGCAGTTACTCCCCCAGGACCCTGGGGACTGAAGCTTTCTTT. It codes for CASSYSPRTLGTEAFF. The J gene is TRBJ1-1, the V gene TRBV6-5, with D unclear. The germline V gene encodes CDR1 MNHEY and CDR2 SVGAGI. There are 16 residues in the CDR3. The V end was cut by 0 bases, the J end by 5 bases, with 16 bases between.

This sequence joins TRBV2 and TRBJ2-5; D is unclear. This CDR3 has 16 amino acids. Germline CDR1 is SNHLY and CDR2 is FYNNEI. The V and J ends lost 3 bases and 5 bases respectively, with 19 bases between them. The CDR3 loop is CASSDRLGLAVETQYF. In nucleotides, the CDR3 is TGTGCCAGCAGTGACCGTTTGGGTCTTGCAGTGGAGACCCAGTACTTC.